The 27 T cell receptor beta chains reported below all come from one sample, sequenced in a study of T-cell reconstitution after alpha-beta-depleted transplantation in children. A TCRbeta library incorporating unique molecular identifiers was prepared. TCRdb re-analysed the PCR reads in MiXCR, keeping a single row per CDR3 protein. Found here are about 690,000 distinct CDR3 sequences, 16% of them singletons; the top ten hold 1.1%. Sequencing was performed on PBMCs from the stem cell graft donor, taken from the stem cell graft. The receptor set was obtained from a human donor who donated a stem cell graft to a child with acute myeloid leukemia.

The chain is built from TRBV10-3 and TRBJ2-3; D unresolved. Germline V gene sequence: CDR1 ENHRY, CDR2 SYGVKD. With 0 bases removed from V and 5 bases from J, the gap between germline ends came to 6 bases. The CDR3 has 13 amino acids. The CDR3 coding sequence is TGTGCCATCAGTGAGTCTGTTCTAGATACGCAGTATTTT. Protein product: CAISESVLDTQYF.

The J gene is TRBJ2-1, the V gene TRBV7-8; TRBD2 matches 8 bases. This CDR3 contains 15 residues. V was pared by 5 bases and J by 9 bases, with 12 bases of the junction left unmatched. Germline-derived CDR1 and CDR2 are SGHVS and FQNEAQ. The CDR3 here is CASSPSGVGGGEQFF. The CDR3, as DNA: TGTGCCAGCAGCCCCTCCGGGGTCGGGGGGGGTGAGCAGTTCTTC.

The V call is TRBV3-1, the J call TRBJ2-1, with D tentatively TRBD1 (5 bases). Trimming stripped 0 bases from V and 8 bases from J, with 8 bases between. The CDR3 extends over 13 amino acids. The V gene's germline CDR1 is LGHDT and CDR2 YNNKEL (reference sequence). The CDR3 DNA reads TGTGCCAGCAGCCAAGAAGAAGGGGATGAGCAGTTCTTC. Translated: CASSQEEGDEQFF.

In its sample, this clonotype was seen many times. The chain uses TRBV6-6 and TRBJ1-5; D remains ambiguous. Deletions cut 6 bases from V and 6 bases from J, with 12 bases between. CDR3 length equals 13 residues. CDR1 and CDR2 from the germline V gene are MNHNY and SVGAGI (reference sequence). The CDR3: CASSLSAVQPQHF. CDR3 coding DNA: TGTGCCAGCAGCTTGTCAGCGGTTCAGCCCCAGCATTTT.

This clonotype was recorded at least ten times. This chain uses TRBV24-1 with TRBJ2-1, with D maybe TRBD2 (7 bases). Per germline, CDR1 KGHDR and CDR2 SFDVKD. The CDR3 is 14 amino acids. The V and J ends lost 12 bases and 8 bases respectively, with 22 bases between them. The CDR3 loop is CAPTGGRGDDEQFF. The CDR3 DNA is TGTGCCCCAACCGGGGGGCGCGGGGACGATGAGCAGTTCTTC.

This clonotype was counted many times. This chain links TRBV11-2 with TRBJ2-1; D gene uncertain. This CDR3 has 13 residues. Germline-derived CDR1 and CDR2 are SGHAT and FQNNGV. V was pared by 5 bases and J by 3 bases, with 8 bases between. The CDR3 loop reads CASSRMNYNEQFF. The DNA of the CDR3 is TGTGCCAGCAGCCGTATGAACTACAATGAGCAGTTCTTC. Based on the CDR3 plus reference TRBV11-2 and TRBJ2-1, the full variable domain is EAGVAQSPRYKIIEKRQSVAFWCNPISGHATLYWYQQILGQGPKLLIQFQNNGVVDDSQLPKDRFSAERLKGVDSTLKIQPAKLEDSAVYLCASSRMNYNEQFFGPGTRLTVL.

This clonotype showed up many times. V usage is TRBV20-1 and J usage is TRBJ2-1; unclear D gene. The CDR3 is made up of 14 amino acids. Trimming took 2 bases from V and 1 from J, leaving 9 bases between them. Germline assignment: CDR1 DFQATT and CDR2 SNEGSKA (reference sequence). CDR3 coding DNA: TGCAGTGCTAGAATCCTGGATTCCTACAATGAGCAGTTCTTC. As protein: CSARILDSYNEQFF.

This clonotype was picked up many times. The chain combines TRBV29-1 with TRBJ1-2; D is uncertain. The CDR3 loop spans 10 amino acids. CDR1 is SQVTM, CDR2 ANQGSEA, per germline. The V gene lost 4 bases and the J gene lost 9 bases, with 9 bases spanning the gap. The CDR3: CSVGEKSYTF. The CDR3 region has the DNA TGCAGCGTTGGCGAGAAGAGCTACACCTTC.

The chain couples TRBV24-1 to TRBJ2-2; D might be TRBD2 (5 bases). V was shortened by 9 bases and J by 1 base, with 11 bases between the two germline ends. The germline gives CDR1 KGHDR, CDR2 SFDVKD. The CDR3 consists of 14 residues. This CDR3 is CATGGQLNTGELFF. For the CDR3, the DNA is TGTGCCACCGGAGGCCAGTTGAACACCGGGGAGCTGTTTTTT.

In its sample, this clonotype was seen a few times. The chain combines TRBV7-6 with TRBJ1-3; TRBD1 is a possible D gene (6 bases). Germline CDR1 SGHVS, CDR2 FNYEAQ. Trimming took 2 bases from V and 8 from J, leaving 13 bases between them. This CDR3 has 14 residues. The CDR3, as DNA: TGTGCCAGCAGCTTACAGGGGCCAGGAGACACCATATATTTT. As protein: CASSLQGPGDTIYF.

This clonotype was seen ten or more times. The J gene is TRBJ2-3, the V gene TRBV29-1; D is uncertain. V gave up 5 bases and J gave up 4 bases, with 16 bases separating them. CDR3 length: 14 amino acids. Germline V gene lookup returns CDR1 SQVTM and CDR2 ANQGSEA. CDR3 DNA: TGCAGCGTTAAAAGGGCGGTGTGGGCAGATACGCAGTATTTT. Translation: CSVKRAVWADTQYF.

The sample holds a few counts of this clonotype. The chain has TRBV10-3 and TRBJ1-2; TRBD1 agrees at 7 bases. This CDR3 is built from 13 residues. V dropped 10 bases and J dropped 2; count of bases not matched to a gene: 7. Germline CDR1 ENHRY, CDR2 SYGVKD. DNA for the CDR3: TGTGCCACCTCCGGGACAGCGAACTATGGCTACACCTTC. It specifies CATSGTANYGYTF.

This clonotype has a count of ten or more. The V call is TRBV7-2, the J call TRBJ2-3; 8 positions match TRBD1. The germline CDR1 and CDR2 sequences are SGHTA and FQGNSA. The CDR3 extends over 16 amino acids. Germline trimming cut 5 bases from V and 1 base from J; bases unmatched to any gene: 8. CDR3 DNA: TGTGCCAGCAGCCCAGGGGGCAGGAGTCGCACAGATACGCAGTATTTT. This sequence encodes CASSPGGRSRTDTQYF.

This clonotype was seen ten or more times. The gene calls are TRBV20-1 and TRBJ1-1; D is unclear. With 1 base removed from V and 4 bases from J, the gap between germline ends came to 7 bases. Germline loops: CDR1 DFQATT, CDR2 SNEGSKA (reference sequence). The CDR3 is 12 amino acids. The CDR3 here is CSARVGSTEAFF. In DNA, the CDR3 is TGCAGTGCTAGAGTGGGCAGCACTGAAGCTTTCTTT.

This clonotype was counted many times. V is TRBV20-1 and J is TRBJ2-7, with D perhaps being TRBD1 or TRBD2 (5 bases each). CDR1 and CDR2 (germline): DFQATT, SNEGSKA (reference sequence). The CDR3 loop spans 15 amino acids. Trimming left V 5 bases short and J 0 bases short, with 17 bases between. Here the CDR3 reads CSAPKGRASSYEQYV. The CDR3 DNA is TGCAGTGCTCCCAAGGGACGGGCAAGCTCCTACGAGCAGTACGTC.

This clonotype has a handful of counts. The rearrangement uses TRBV20-1 and TRBJ2-2; the match to TRBD2 covers 8 bases. Germline assignment: CDR1 DFQATT and CDR2 SNEGSKA (reference sequence). The CDR3 has 17 residues. Losses at the gene ends were 1 base for V and 4 bases for J; bases not matched to a gene: 11. The CDR3 DNA reads as TGCAGTGCTAGAGGGCCCTCCTCGGGGGGGCCCACCGGGGAGCTGTTTTTT. This encodes CSARGPSSGGPTGELFF.

The rearrangement uses TRBV7-6 and TRBJ2-2; 11 bases are a match to TRBD2. The V and J ends lost 0 bases and 5 bases, in that order; junction bases with no gene match: 14. Germline V gene data show CDR1 as SGHVS and CDR2 as FNYEAQ. This CDR3 contains 20 residues. This chain's CDR3 is CASSLAPGTSGRGETGELFF. CDR3 in DNA: TGTGCCAGCAGCTTAGCACCCGGGACTAGCGGAAGGGGCGAGACCGGGGAGCTGTTTTTT. Full variable domain (remainder filled in from reference TRBV7-6 and TRBJ2-2): GAGVSQSPRYKVTKRGQDVALRCDPISGHVSLYWYRQALGQGPEFLTYFNYEAQQDKSGLPNDRFSAERPEGSISTLTIQRTEQRDSAMYRCASSLAPGTSGRGETGELFFGEGSRLTVL.

This sequence joins TRBV28 and TRBJ1-3; possible D gene TRBD1, 5 bases. The ends were cut back, 3 bases at V and 3 bases at J, with 6 bases in the middle. CDR1 is MDHEN and CDR2 is SYDVKM in the germline V gene. The length of the CDR3 is 13 residues. This chain's CDR3 is CASSFQGGNTIYF. The DNA for the CDR3 is TGTGCCAGCAGTTTTCAGGGTGGAAACACCATATATTTT.

The sample holds many counts of this clonotype. The chain recombines TRBV6-5 with TRBJ1-1, with a possible D match to TRBD1 (5 bases). The V end lost 0 bases, the J end lost 0 bases, and 8 bases lay between the germline ends. Looked up from germline, CDR1 is MNHEY and CDR2 is SVGAGI. The CDR3 is 15 residues long. CDR3 loop: CASSYSRGMNTEAFF. The CDR3, as DNA: TGTGCCAGCAGTTACTCACGGGGGATGAACACTGAAGCTTTCTTT.

In its sample, this clonotype was seen many times. This sequence joins TRBV9 and TRBJ2-7, with D possibly TRBD1 on 6 matching bases. CDR1 is SGDLS and CDR2 is YYNGEE in the germline V gene. CDR3 length: 15 residues. Trimming pared 0 bases from V and 2 bases from J, leaving 12 bases between. CDR3 sequence (DNA): TGTGCCAGCAGCGTAGGACAGGTTGGTACCTACGAGCAGTACTTC. Encoded protein: CASSVGQVGTYEQYF. Full variable domain (missing parts from reference TRBV9 and TRBJ2-7): DSGVTQTPKHLITATGQRVTLRCSPRSGDLSVYWYQQSLDQGLQFLIQYYNGEERAKGNILERFSAQQFPDLHSELNLSSLELGDSALYFCASSVGQVGTYEQYFGPGTRLTVT.

This chain links TRBV12-3 or TRBV12-4 with TRBJ1-2; 9 nucleotides line up with TRBD1. The CDR3 has 14 residues. V shed 1 base and J 4 bases; nucleotides not matched to a gene: 1. CDR3 amino acids: CASSLDRGPYGYTF. As DNA, the CDR3 is TGTGCCAGCAGTTTAGACAGGGGGCCCTATGGCTACACCTTC.

Many counts were recorded for this clonotype. The chain is built from TRBV20-1 and TRBJ2-5; D perhaps matches TRBD1 (6 bases). Trimming took off 2 bases at V and 5 bases at J, with 15 bases between the two ends. Per germline, CDR1 DFQATT and CDR2 SNEGSKA (reference sequence). CDR3 size: 14 residues. CDR3 protein: CSARQIDRPETQYF. The CDR3 region has the DNA TGCAGTGCTAGACAAATTGACAGGCCGGAGACCCAGTACTTC.

The V and J genes are TRBV4-1 and TRBJ1-5; the D is unclear. CDR3 length: 16 amino acids. The germline gives CDR1 MGHRA, CDR2 YSYEKL. Trimming stripped 4 bases from V and 3 bases from J, with 16 bases between. CDR3 DNA: TGCGCCAGCAGCCTCACCGGAGGGAATTTCAATCAGCCCCAGCATTTT. This sequence encodes CASSLTGGNFNQPQHF.

This clonotype was seen a handful of times. The J gene is TRBJ1-5, the V gene TRBV6-2 or TRBV6-3; the D gene is possibly TRBD1 (6 bases). The germline V gene has CDR1 MNHEY and CDR2 SVGEGT. With 6 bases removed from V and 0 bases from J, the gap between germline ends came to 12 bases. The CDR3 runs to 15 residues. CDR3 sequence (DNA): TGTGCCAGCAGGCGGACAGCCGATAGCAATCAGCCCCAGCATTTT. Amino acids: CASRRTADSNQPQHF.

The chain recombines TRBV5-1 with TRBJ1-2, with a tentative D call TRBD1 (5 bases). The CDR3 has 16 residues. Trimming took 4 bases from V and 0 from J, leaving 16 bases between them. Germline V gene data show CDR1 as SGHRS and CDR2 as YFSETQ. The CDR3 spells CASSHVGAAPNYGYTF. CDR3 DNA: TGCGCCAGCAGCCATGTCGGGGCGGCTCCTAACTATGGCTACACCTTC.

This clonotype was counted ten times or more. The chain employs TRBV7-9 and TRBJ1-1; D is ambiguous. The V gene lost 7 bases and the J gene lost 0 bases, with 9 bases spanning the gap. The CDR3 loop spans 13 amino acids. Germline CDR1 SEHNR, CDR2 FQNEAQ (reference sequence). CDR3 in DNA: TGTGCCAGCATGGGAGCCATGAACACTGAAGCTTTCTTT. Its translation is CASMGAMNTEAFF.

This clonotype occurred many times. J is TRBJ1-2 and V is TRBV29-1; D is uncertain. The CDR3 is made up of 12 amino acids. Germline CDR1 is SQVTM and CDR2 is ANQGSEA. Trimming stripped 4 bases from V and 3 bases from J, with 9 bases between. CDR3 in DNA: TGCAGCGTTGGGGTCCGATACTATGGCTACACCTTC. The encoded protein is CSVGVRYYGYTF.